What follows is one TCR beta chain and its context. The ends lost 0 bases at V and 8 bases at J; junction bases unmatched: 6. The CDR3 spans 15 residues. In germline, CDR1 is KGHSY, CDR2 FQNENV. Primers: 60 Vbeta forward and 13 Jbeta reverse. Clones were read by immunoSEQ multiplex PCR, and TCRdb kept only the in-frame ones, dropping some. The table includes around 200,000 clones, over 75% detected once. The data are from a study of cytomegalovirus exposure and HLA in healthy donors. This receptor was taken from a male donor in good health and CMV-seronegative. The V and J genes are TRBV16 and TRBJ1-4; the match to TRBD1 covers 7 bases. The sample was PBMCs. In DNA form, the CDR3 reads TGTGCCAGCAGCCAATCAACAGGGGATTGGGAAAAACTGTTTTTT. It yields the protein CASSQSTGDWEKLFF.